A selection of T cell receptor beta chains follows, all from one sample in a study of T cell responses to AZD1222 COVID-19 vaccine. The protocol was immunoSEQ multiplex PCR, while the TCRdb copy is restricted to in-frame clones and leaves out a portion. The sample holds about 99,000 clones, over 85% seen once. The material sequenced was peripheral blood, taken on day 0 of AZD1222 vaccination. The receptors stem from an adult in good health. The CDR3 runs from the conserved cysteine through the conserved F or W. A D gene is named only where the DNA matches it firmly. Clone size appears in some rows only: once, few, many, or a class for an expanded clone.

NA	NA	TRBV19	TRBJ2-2	CASRPDKNTGELFF	TGTGCCAGTAGGCCCGATAAAAACACCGGGGAGCTGTTTTTT
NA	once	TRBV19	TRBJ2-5	CASSETGQETQYF	TGTGCCAGTAGTGAAACAGGCCAAGAGACCCAGTACTTC
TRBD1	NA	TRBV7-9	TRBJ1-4	CASSSAGQGNEKLFF	TGTGCCAGCAGCTCCGCGGGACAGGGAAATGAAAAACTGTTTTTT
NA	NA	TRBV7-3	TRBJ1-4	CASSPGPRGATNEKLFF	TGTGCCAGCAGCCCCGGGCCTCGGGGAGCAACTAATGAAAAACTGTTTTTT
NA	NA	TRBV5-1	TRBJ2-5	CASSGGAVKETQYF	TGCGCCAGCAGCGGAGGGGCCGTCAAAGAGACCCAGTACTTC
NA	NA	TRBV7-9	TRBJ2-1	CASSLLRTRNEQFF	TGTGCCAGCAGCTTACTAAGGACTCGCAATGAGCAGTTCTTC
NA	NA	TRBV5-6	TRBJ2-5	CASSFNLVETQYF	TGTGCCAGCAGCTTTAACCTCGTAGAGACCCAGTACTTC
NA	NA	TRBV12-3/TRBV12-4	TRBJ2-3	CASSSTDTQYF	TGTGCCAGCAGTTCCACAGATACGCAGTATTTT
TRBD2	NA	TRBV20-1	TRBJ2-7	CSASPATSPAREQYF	TGCAGTGCTAGTCCTGCGACTAGCCCCGCGAGGGAGCAGTACTTC
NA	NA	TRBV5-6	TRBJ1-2	CASSPRWESGYTF	TGTGCCAGCAGCCCTCGCTGGGAAAGTGGCTACACCTTC
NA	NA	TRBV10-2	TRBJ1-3	CASSERAGNTIYF	TGCGCCAGCAGTGAGAGGGCAGGAAACACCATATATTTT
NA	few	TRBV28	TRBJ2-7	CASSVGPGQGFVEQYF	TGTGCCAGCAGTGTGGGGCCGGGACAAGGATTCGTGGAGCAGTACTTC
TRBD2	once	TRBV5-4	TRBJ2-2	CASSLGTSVTGELFF	TGTGCCAGCAGCCTCGGGACTAGTGTCACCGGGGAGCTGTTTTTT
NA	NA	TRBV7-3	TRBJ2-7	CASSYTESPYF	TGTGCCAGCAGCTACACCGAGAGTCCGTACTTC
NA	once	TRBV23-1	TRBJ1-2	CATPGPWGYTF	TGCGCCACCCCGGGCCCTTGGGGCTACACCTTC
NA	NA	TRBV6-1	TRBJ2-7	CASSERPGTKTYEQYF	TGTGCCAGCAGTGAAAGACCCGGGACAAAAACCTACGAGCAGTACTTC
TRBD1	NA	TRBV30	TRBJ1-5	CAWGQGAMSNQPQHF	TGTGCCTGGGGACAGGGGGCGATGAGCAATCAGCCCCAGCATTTT
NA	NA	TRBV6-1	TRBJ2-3	CASSERHRGGTDTQYF	TGTGCCAGCAGTGAACGGCACAGAGGGGGCACAGATACGCAGTATTTT
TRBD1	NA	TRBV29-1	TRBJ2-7	CSAEGQGGYEQYF	TGCAGCGCTGAGGGACAGGGGGGCTACGAGCAGTACTTC
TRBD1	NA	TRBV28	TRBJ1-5	CASSYWTGGQPQHF	TGTGCCAGCAGTTATTGGACAGGGGGACAGCCCCAGCATTTT
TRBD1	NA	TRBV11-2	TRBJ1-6	CASSPTTGSAGSPLHF	TGTGCCAGCAGCCCAACGACAGGGAGCGCTGGCTCACCCCTCCACTTT
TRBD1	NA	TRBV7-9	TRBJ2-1	CASGTGGYNEQFF	TGTGCCAGCGGGACAGGGGGCTACAATGAGCAGTTCTTC
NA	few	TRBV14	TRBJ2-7	CASSAQQGYEQYF	TGTGCCAGCAGCGCCCAACAGGGTTATGAGCAGTACTTC
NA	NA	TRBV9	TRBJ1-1	CASSMTANTEAFF	TGTGCCAGCAGCATGACAGCGAACACTGAAGCTTTCTTT
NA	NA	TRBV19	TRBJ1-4	CASSPRAATNEKLFF	TGTGCCAGTAGTCCAAGGGCAGCAACTAATGAAAAACTGTTTTTT
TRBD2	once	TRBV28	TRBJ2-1	CASSLRRLAGKLYNEQFF	TGTGCCAGCAGTCTTCGAAGGCTAGCGGGGAAGCTCTACAATGAGCAGTTCTTC
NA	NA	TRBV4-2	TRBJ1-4	CASSQLTGRATNEKLFF	TGTGCCAGCAGCCAATTAACAGGGCGAGCAACTAATGAAAAACTGTTTTTT
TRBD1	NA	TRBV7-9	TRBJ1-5	CASSSGQGAAQPQHF	TGTGCCAGCAGCTCGGGACAGGGGGCCGCTCAGCCCCAGCATTTT
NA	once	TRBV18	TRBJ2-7	CASSPGSVYEQYF	TGTGCCAGCTCACCGGGGTCGGTCTACGAGCAGTACTTC
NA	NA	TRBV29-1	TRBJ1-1	CSGLRGRDTEAFF	TGCAGCGGTCTCAGGGGAAGGGACACTGAAGCTTTCTTT
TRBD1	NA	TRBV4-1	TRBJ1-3	CASSDTGAGNTIYF	TGCGCCAGCAGCGATACAGGGGCAGGAAACACCATATATTTT